Given below is one T cell receptor (beta chain) in context. The data were taken from a study of PD-L1 blockade in urothelial cancer. In the study overall: Of roughly 30 patients, approximately 23 were males with bladder-origin urothelial cancer. Between 0 and 3 chemotherapy regimens preceded treatment for each patient.

Using immunoSEQ multiplex PCR, the repertoire was profiled, and TCRdb retains in-frame clones only, with some absent. The sample records some 97,000 clones, over 80% being singletons. Germline CDR1 is LNHDA and CDR2 is SQIVND (reference sequence). Trimming left V 7 bases short and J 5 bases short, with 17 bases between. This CDR3 has 14 residues. The receptor was derived from a woman aged 80 or over with urothelial cancer. Sequencing was performed on PBMCs, taken around atezolizumab (anti-PD-L1) treatment. The rearrangement links TRBV19 to TRBJ1-1; a weak D match, TRBD1 (5 bases). The CDR3 sequence: CASNEEGTRTEAFF. CDR3 coding DNA: TGTGCCAGTAATGAGGAGGGGACTAGGACTGAAGCTTTCTTT. Full variable domain (rest looked up from reference TRBV19 and TRBJ1-1): DGGITQSPKYLFRKEGQNVTLSCEQNLNHDAMYWYRQDPGQGLRLIYYSQIVNDFQKGDIAEGYSVSREKKESFPLTVTSAQKNPTAFYLCASNEEGTRTEAFFGQGTRLTVV.